The sequence of this T cell receptor (beta chain) was determined in a study of beta chain features in type 1 diabetes. With 6 bases removed from V and 2 bases from J, the gap between germline ends came to 9 bases. The CDR3 length is 13 residues. Germline CDR1 reads MNHEY; CDR2 reads SVGAGI. The study reverse transcribed the entire isolated RNA, so it sequenced expressed TCRB transcripts. Clones were read by immunoSEQ multiplex PCR, and TCRdb kept only the in-frame ones, dropping some. In the table there are roughly 180,000 clones, approximately 8% of which are singletons. Points from the study as a whole: In every one of the four CD4+ subsets, TCRB CDR3s were moderately but significantly shorter in Type 1 diabetes patients.

Comments on this clone: Its specificity is unknown.

The gene calls are TRBV6-5 and TRBJ2-3; D gene unclear. Sequencing used central memory CD4+ T cells from blood. The receptor was derived from a man between 18 and 29 years old with type 1 diabetes. In DNA form, the CDR3 reads TGTGCCAGCAGATTTGGCCTCACAGATACGCAGTATTTT. Translated, it gives CASRFGLTDTQYF.